This T cell receptor (beta chain) is drawn from a study of blood T cell repertoires in COVID-19. Study context: The United States, Italy and Spain provided the acute and convalescent COVID-19 samples.

Clones were read by immunoSEQ multiplex PCR, and TCRdb kept only the in-frame ones, dropping some. Among roughly 200,000 clones, approximately 86% were seen once, and the ten largest hold less than 3%. The specimen was peripheral blood. This receptor was taken from a man aged 35 to 55 with active or convalescent COVID-19.

CDR3 loop: CASSLMTITNTGELFF. Written as DNA, the CDR3 is TGCGCCAGCAGCCTAATGACAATAACGAACACCGGGGAGCTGTTTTTT. The J gene is TRBJ2-2, the V gene TRBV5-1; D uncertain. The ends were cut back, 4 bases at V and 0 bases at J, with 13 bases in the middle. Per the germline V gene, CDR1 is SGHRS and CDR2 is YFSETQ. This CDR3 spans 16 amino acids.